These T cell receptor beta chains were read from a single sample in a study of T cell changes during pregnancy in multiple sclerosis. Here immunoSEQ multiplex PCR was the method, and the copy in TCRdb shows in-frame clones only, minus some. The top ten clones hold around 0.45% of a sample with approximately 87,000 clones, about 90% of them seen once. The sample in question was CD4+ T cells from peripheral blood mononuclear cells, obtained in the second trimester of pregnancy. These receptors were taken from a female donor with multiple sclerosis, enrolled in a pregnancy study. The CDR3 runs from the conserved cysteine through the conserved F or W. A D gene is named only where the DNA matches it firmly. A clone size is listed for some rows: how often the clone was seen (once, few, many), or a class if it is expanded.

J: TRBJ2-5; D: TRBD2; V: TRBV9; size: -; length: 14; CDR3: CASSGLALRETQYF; DNA: TGTGCCAGCAGCGGACTAGCGTTACGGGAGACCCAGTACTTC
J: TRBJ1-1; D: TRBD1; V: TRBV7-9; size: -; length: 14; CDR3: CASSLGQLNTEAFF; DNA: TGTGCCAGCAGCTTGGGACAGCTGAACACTGAAGCTTTCTTT
J: TRBJ2-3; D: TRBD1; V: TRBV2; size: -; length: 15; CDR3: CASTRQGTSTDTQYF; DNA: TGTGCCAGCACCAGACAGGGGACAAGCACAGATACGCAGTATTTT
J: TRBJ1-1; D: -; V: TRBV27; size: once; length: 14; CDR3: CASSLSAEGTEAFF; DNA: TGTGCCAGCAGTTTATCCGCGGAGGGCACTGAAGCTTTCTTT
J: TRBJ2-7; D: TRBD1; V: TRBV5-6; size: -; length: 14; CDR3: CASSLTGTGYEQYF; DNA: TGTGCCAGCAGCCTAACCGGGACAGGGTACGAGCAGTACTTC
J: TRBJ2-1; D: TRBD2; V: TRBV19; size: once; length: 16; CDR3: CASSPWTSGGSNEQFF; DNA: TGTGCCAGTAGCCCCTGGACTAGCGGGGGATCGAATGAGCAGTTCTTC
J: TRBJ2-1; D: -; V: TRBV5-1; size: -; length: 13; CDR3: CASSLGDTDEQFF; DNA: TGCGCCAGCAGCTTGGGGGACACCGATGAGCAGTTCTTC
J: TRBJ2-7; D: -; V: TRBV7-2; size: -; length: 16; CDR3: CASSNYINGRTYEQYF; DNA: TGTGCCAGCAGCAATTATATAAATGGCAGAACCTACGAGCAGTACTTC
J: TRBJ1-5; D: TRBD1; V: TRBV7-2; size: -; length: 15; CDR3: CASSLGGTAGQPQHF; DNA: TGTGCCAGCAGCTTAGGCGGGACAGCAGGGCAGCCCCAGCATTTT
J: TRBJ1-3; D: -; V: TRBV29-1; size: once; length: 15; CDR3: CSAAIPRGVGNTIYF; DNA: TGCAGCGCCGCCATCCCGAGAGGCGTGGGAAACACCATATATTTT
J: TRBJ2-3; D: -; V: TRBV5-1; size: -; length: 15; CDR3: CASSLYTEFTDTQYF; DNA: TGCGCCAGCAGCTTGTATACCGAGTTCACAGATACGCAGTATTTT
J: TRBJ1-1; D: -; V: TRBV7-2; size: -; length: 14; CDR3: CASSLAIQATEAFF; DNA: TGTGCCAGCAGCTTAGCGATTCAGGCCACTGAAGCTTTCTTT
J: TRBJ2-1; D: TRBD2; V: TRBV5-5; size: -; length: 15; CDR3: CASSSGLAAYNEQFF; DNA: TGTGCCAGCAGTAGTGGGCTAGCGGCATACAATGAGCAGTTCTTC
J: TRBJ2-7; D: TRBD2; V: TRBV28; size: -; length: 15; CDR3: CASIIPTSGSSEQYF; DNA: TGTGCCAGCATTATACCGACTAGCGGGAGCTCCGAGCAGTACTTC
J: TRBJ1-4; D: -; V: TRBV6-6; size: -; length: 15; CDR3: CASSYSRSTNEKLFF; DNA: TGTGCCAGCAGTTACTCGAGGTCAACTAATGAAAAACTGTTTTTT
J: TRBJ1-5; D: TRBD1; V: TRBV19; size: -; length: 16; CDR3: CASTDETGFTNQPQHF; DNA: TGTGCCAGTACCGACGAGACAGGGTTTACCAATCAGCCCCAGCATTTT
J: TRBJ2-7; D: TRBD2; V: TRBV6-1; size: once; length: 19; CDR3: CASSAQGAASGRLSYEQYF; DNA: TGTGCCAGCAGTGCTCAGGGGGCGGCTAGCGGGAGGCTGTCCTACGAGCAGTACTTC
J: TRBJ2-7; D: TRBD2; V: TRBV28; size: -; length: 16; CDR3: CASSLWRASGTYEQYF; DNA: TGTGCCAGCAGTTTATGGCGGGCTAGCGGTACCTACGAGCAGTACTTC
J: TRBJ1-1; D: TRBD1; V: TRBV2; size: -; length: 14; CDR3: CASRLRDRNTEAFF; DNA: TGTGCCAGCAGGCTCCGGGACAGAAACACTGAAGCTTTCTTT
J: TRBJ1-1; D: TRBD1; V: TRBV7-9; size: -; length: 18; CDR3: CASSLLGQGGTMNTEAFF; DNA: TGTGCCAGCAGCCTCTTAGGACAGGGGGGAACTATGAACACTGAAGCTTTCTTT
J: TRBJ2-7; D: TRBD2; V: TRBV9; size: -; length: 14; CDR3: CASSRAGGLYEQYF; DNA: TGTGCCAGCAGCCGGGCGGGAGGCCTCTACGAGCAGTACTTC
J: TRBJ2-2; D: -; V: TRBV4-1; size: -; length: 17; CDR3: CASSQDLEPQNTGELFF; DNA: TGCGCCAGCAGCCAAGATTTGGAGCCCCAGAACACCGGGGAGCTGTTTTTT
J: TRBJ2-3; D: TRBD2; V: TRBV5-1; size: -; length: 16; CDR3: CASSLPGLAGGDTQYF; DNA: TGCGCCAGCAGCTTGCCCGGACTAGCGGGGGGAGATACGCAGTATTTT
J: TRBJ1-1; D: -; V: TRBV27; size: -; length: 17; CDR3: CASSLSIQGRGYTEAFF; DNA: TGTGCCAGCAGTTTATCGATCCAGGGAAGGGGGTACACTGAAGCTTTCTTT
J: TRBJ2-3; D: TRBD1; V: TRBV7-2; size: once; length: 13; CDR3: CASRTGVSDTQYF; DNA: TGTGCCAGCCGGACAGGGGTATCAGATACGCAGTATTTT
J: TRBJ1-1; D: TRBD1; V: TRBV28; size: -; length: 13; CDR3: CASRGSDRGLFRF; DNA: TGTGCCAGCAGAGGATCCGACAGGGGGCTCTTTCGCTTC
J: TRBJ2-1; D: TRBD2; V: TRBV4-3; size: -; length: 17; CDR3: CASSQRTSGGVYNEQFF; DNA: TGCGCCAGCAGCCAGAGGACCAGCGGGGGGGTCTACAATGAGCAGTTCTTC
J: TRBJ2-2; D: TRBD2; V: TRBV7-2; size: -; length: 17; CDR3: CASSLDSRGGNTGELFF; DNA: TGTGCCAGCAGCTTAGATTCGCGGGGGGGCAACACCGGGGAGCTGTTTTTT
J: TRBJ1-2; D: -; V: TRBV11-3; size: once; length: 12; CDR3: CASSLAGYGYTF; DNA: TGTGCCAGCAGCTTGGCAGGGTATGGCTACACCTTC
J: TRBJ2-5; D: -; V: TRBV5-1; size: -; length: 16; CDR3: CASSKAGTWEQETQYF; DNA: TGCGCCAGCAGCAAAGCCGGGACATGGGAGCAAGAGACCCAGTACTTC
J: TRBJ1-4; D: -; V: TRBV30; size: few; length: 14; CDR3: CAWSFGATNEKLFF; DNA: TGTGCCTGGAGTTTTGGGGCGACTAATGAAAAACTGTTTTTT
J: TRBJ1-4; D: TRBD1; V: TRBV7-9; size: -; length: 15; CDR3: CASSLGGTGYEKLFF; DNA: TGTGCCAGCAGCTTGGGTGGGACAGGGTATGAAAAACTGTTTTTT
J: TRBJ2-1; D: TRBD2; V: TRBV19; size: -; length: 15; CDR3: CASRRVAGAYNEQFF; DNA: TGTGCCAGTAGGAGAGTAGCGGGAGCCTACAATGAGCAGTTCTTC
J: TRBJ2-1; D: TRBD2; V: TRBV5-1; size: -; length: 14; CDR3: CASTKLAGGWEQFF; DNA: TGCGCCAGCACTAAACTAGCGGGAGGCTGGGAGCAGTTCTTC
J: TRBJ1-6; D: -; V: TRBV12-2; size: -; length: 18; CDR3: CASRLVWAGRPYNSPLHF; DNA: TGTGCAAGTCGCTTAGTATGGGCGGGGAGGCCCTATAATTCACCCCTCCACTTT
J: TRBJ2-7; D: TRBD2; V: TRBV9; size: -; length: 15; CDR3: CASSVLAGGPGEQYF; DNA: TGTGCCAGCAGCGTCTTAGCGGGAGGGCCGGGGGAGCAGTACTTC
J: TRBJ1-4; D: -; V: TRBV6-5; size: -; length: 14; CDR3: CASRSTGYNEKLFF; DNA: TGTGCCAGCAGATCTACAGGGTATAATGAAAAACTGTTTTTT
J: TRBJ1-4; D: -; V: TRBV13; size: -; length: 18; CDR3: CASSSATEILATNEKLFF; DNA: TGTGCCAGCAGCTCGGCGACAGAAATCCTTGCAACTAATGAAAAACTGTTTTTT
J: TRBJ2-5; D: -; V: TRBV19; size: -; length: 16; CDR3: CASSIDTARLGETQYF; DNA: TGTGCCAGTAGTATCGATACGGCTCGACTCGGGGAGACCCAGTACTTC
J: TRBJ1-6; D: -; V: TRBV29-1; size: -; length: 16; CDR3: CSCGGAAVAYNSPLHF; DNA: TGCAGCTGCGGGGGGGCTGCAGTGGCCTATAATTCACCCCTCCACTTT
J: TRBJ1-6; D: -; V: TRBV7-9; size: -; length: 15; CDR3: CASSLGQGATSPLHF; DNA: TGTGCCAGCAGCTTAGGTCAAGGGGCCACCTCACCCCTCCACTTT
J: TRBJ2-3; D: -; V: TRBV15; size: -; length: 18; CDR3: CATSRSPWSGPGGDTQYF; DNA: TGTGCCACCAGCAGATCTCCATGGAGCGGTCCAGGTGGAGATACGCAGTATTTT
J: TRBJ1-2; D: -; V: TRBV7-3; size: -; length: 12; CDR3: CASSFGGYGYTF; DNA: TGTGCCAGCAGCTTCGGCGGATATGGCTACACCTTC
J: TRBJ2-5; D: -; V: TRBV4-1; size: -; length: 14; CDR3: CASSQDGGGETQYF; DNA: TGCGCCAGCAGCCAAGACGGGGGAGGAGAGACCCAGTACTTC
J: TRBJ1-1; D: -; V: TRBV29-1; size: once; length: 14; CDR3: CSADHGGVGSEAFF; DNA: TGCAGCGCTGACCACGGAGGGGTCGGATCTGAAGCTTTCTTT